The 23 T cell receptor beta chains given below trace back to one sample, sequenced in a study of blood T cell repertoires in COVID-19. TCRdb's table, derived via immunoSEQ multiplex PCR, lists solely in-frame clones and lacks some. The table records approximately 360,000 clones, roughly 86% of them present only once. Sequenced material: PBMCs or T cells enriched from blood (not recorded which). The receptors here all came from a middle-aged man in a cohort exposed to, infected with or recovered from COVID-19 (not recorded which).

V gene TRBV9 combines with J gene TRBJ2-2; no definite D call. Trimming cost V 0 bases and J 4 bases, with 4 bases left between them. Germline V gene sequence: CDR1 SGDLS, CDR2 YYNGEE. The CDR3 is 13 amino acids. CDR3 sequence reads: CASSVGATGELFF. In DNA, the CDR3 is TGTGCCAGCAGCGTAGGGGCCACCGGGGAGCTGTTTTTT.

This chain joins TRBV9 and TRBJ1-2; TRBD1 matches at 9 bases. The CDR3 spans 20 residues. V shed 0 bases and J 10 bases; nucleotides not matched to a gene: 25. The germline V gene has CDR1 SGDLS and CDR2 YYNGEE. CDR3 loop: CASSVALTGTGPREEGYYTF. The DNA of the CDR3 is TGTGCCAGCAGCGTAGCTCTTACCGGGACAGGGCCGAGAGAAGAAGGTTACTACACCTTC.

The chain links TRBV6-1 to TRBJ1-2, with D tentatively TRBD1 (6 bases). The CDR3 extends over 16 amino acids. Germline lookup yields CDR1 MNHNS and CDR2 SASEGT. Trimming removed 4 bases from V and 4 bases from J, with 19 bases in between. The CDR3 sequence: CASSAPPKTGFYGYTF. CDR3 bases: TGTGCCAGCAGTGCACCCCCGAAGACAGGATTCTATGGCTACACCTTC.

The J gene is TRBJ1-5, the V gene TRBV2; D is possibly TRBD1 (5 bases). The germline gives CDR1 SNHLY, CDR2 FYNNEI. V was pared by 8 bases and J by 6 bases, with 17 bases between. The CDR3 is 14 residues long. In DNA form, the CDR3 reads TGTGCCAGCGGCGGGCCCTCGGGGGGTCAGCCCCAGCATTTT. Amino acids: CASGGPSGGQPQHF. Variable domain in full (rest from reference TRBV2 and TRBJ1-5): EPEVTQTPSHQVTQMGQEVILRCVPISNHLYFYWYRQILGQKVEFLVSFYNNEISEKSEIFDDQFSVERPDGSNFTLKIRSTKLEDSAMYFCASGGPSGGQPQHFGDGTRLSIL.

The chain couples TRBV28 to TRBJ2-7; a possible D gene is TRBD2 (6 bases). From germline, CDR1 is MDHEN and CDR2 SYDVKM. The CDR3 is 12 residues long. With 7 bases removed from V and 5 bases from J, the gap between germline ends came to 12 bases. The DNA of the CDR3 is TGTGCCAGCACTCGGTGGGAGGACGAGCAGTACTTC. Translating gives CASTRWEDEQYF.

This sequence joins TRBV24-1 and TRBJ2-1, with 9 bases matching TRBD2. Germline-derived CDR1 and CDR2 are KGHDR and SFDVKD. J was trimmed by 6 bases and V by 3 bases; bases with no gene match: 8. The CDR3 is 16 residues long. CDR3 nucleotides: TGTGCCACCAGTGATCCCATAGCGGGAGCCCCCAATGAGCAGTTCTTC. Protein: CATSDPIAGAPNEQFF.

The J gene is TRBJ1-2, the V gene TRBV18, with a possible D match to TRBD1 (6 bases). CDR1 and CDR2 (germline): KGHSH, LQKENI. The CDR3 is made up of 15 amino acids. The V gene lost 6 bases and the J gene lost 1 base, with 15 bases spanning the gap. The CDR3 here is CASSRPTGYNYGYTF. CDR3 DNA sequence: TGTGCCAGCTCGCGCCCGACAGGTTATAACTATGGCTACACCTTC.

The rearrangement uses TRBV6-5 and TRBJ2-7, with TRBD2 matching 10 bases. Trimming took 6 bases from V and 6 from J; bases not matched to a gene: 8. This CDR3 has 14 amino acids. Germline-derived CDR1 and CDR2 are MNHEY and SVGAGI. The CDR3 spells CASSPTSGNSEQYF. The CDR3 nucleotides are TGTGCCAGCAGCCCCACTAGCGGGAACTCCGAGCAGTACTTC.

This clone was seen only a few times. Other DNA sequences in this sample translate to the same CDR3. The genes are TRBV19 and TRBJ1-5; 9 bases map to TRBD1. The CDR3 spans 14 residues. Germline assignment: CDR1 LNHDA and CDR2 SQIVND (reference sequence). With V trimmed by 1 base and J by 6 bases, 1 base remained unmatched. The CDR3 DNA is TGTGCCAGTAGTATAGGACAGGGGGTTCAGCCCCAGCATTTT. Protein: CASSIGQGVQPQHF. Full variable domain (rest looked up from reference TRBV19 and TRBJ1-5): DGGITQSPKYLFRKEGQNVTLSCEQNLNHDAMYWYRQDPGQGLRLIYYSQIVNDFQKGDIAEGYSVSREKKESFPLTVTSAQKNPTAFYLCASSIGQGVQPQHFGDGTRLSIL.

This sequence joins TRBV7-2 and TRBJ2-3; possible D gene TRBD1, 7 bases. CDR1 is SGHTA and CDR2 is FQGNSA in the germline V gene. The CDR3 is 14 amino acids. V was clipped by 8 bases and J by 4 bases, with 16 bases between them. The CDR3 loop is CASVYRGGADTQYF. Here the CDR3 DNA reads TGTGCCAGCGTCTACAGGGGAGGAGCAGATACGCAGTATTTT.

V gene TRBV28 combines with J gene TRBJ2-7, with 7 bases lining up with TRBD1. J lost 4 bases, V lost 6 bases, and 6 bases had no gene match. The CDR3 spans 13 residues. Germline lookup yields CDR1 MDHEN and CDR2 SYDVKM. CDR3 DNA: TGTGCCAGCAGCCTGGGACAGAAATACGAGCAGTACTTC. Translating gives CASSLGQKYEQYF. Filled out from reference TRBV28 and TRBJ2-7, the complete variable domain reads DVKVTQSSRYLVKRTGEKVFLECVQDMDHENMFWYRQDPGLGLRLIYFSYDVKMKEKGDIPEGYSVSREKKERFSLILESASTNQTSMYLCASSLGQKYEQYFGPGTRLTVT.

This sequence joins TRBV3-1 (or the pseudogene TRBV3-2) and TRBJ2-7, with TRBD1 identical over 9 bases. The V and J ends lost 3 bases and 0 bases, in that order; junction bases with no gene match: 3. The germline CDR1 and CDR2 sequences are LGHDT and YNNKEL (reference sequence). CDR3 length: 15 amino acids. The CDR3 sequence is CASSHGTGNSYEQYF. The DNA for the CDR3 is TGTGCCAGCAGCCACGGGACAGGGAACTCCTACGAGCAGTACTTC.

This clone showed up just once. The rearrangement links TRBV6-2 or TRBV6-3 to TRBJ2-7, with a possible D match to TRBD1 (6 bases). Germline V gene data show CDR1 as MNHEY and CDR2 as SVGEGT. This CDR3 is built from 14 residues. Trimming took 4 bases from V and 2 from J, leaving 12 bases between them. CDR3 nucleotide sequence: TGTGCCAGCAGTTCGAAACAGGGACCCTACGAGCAGTACTTC. Amino acids: CASSSKQGPYEQYF.

V is TRBV10-3 and J is TRBJ2-2; D is unresolved. The CDR3 contains 12 residues. V lost 7 bases, J lost 2 bases, and 5 bases lay in between. Germline-derived CDR1 and CDR2 are ENHRY and SYGVKD. CDR3 protein: CAIKLNTGELFF. The CDR3 DNA follows: TGTGCCATCAAACTCAACACCGGGGAGCTGTTTTTT.

The chain employs TRBV2 and TRBJ2-1; possible D gene TRBD1, 6 bases. Looked up from germline, CDR1 is SNHLY and CDR2 is FYNNEI. Between the trimmed V and J ends, which lost 8 bases and 3 bases, there was a span of 8 bases. The CDR3 consists of 12 residues. The CDR3 loop reads CASGQLYNEQFF. CDR3 nucleotides: TGTGCCAGCGGACAGCTCTACAATGAGCAGTTCTTC.

The V gene is TRBV19, the J gene TRBJ1-6, with 12 nucleotides matching TRBD1. The V and J ends lost 6 bases and 10 bases, in that order; junction bases with no gene match: 10. The CDR3 runs 16 residues. In germline, CDR1 is LNHDA, CDR2 SQIVND (reference sequence). Written as DNA, the CDR3 is TGTGCCAGTAGCCCCGGGGACAGGGGGCGCGAATCACCCCTCCACTTT. The encoded protein is CASSPGDRGRESPLHF.

This chain joins TRBV21-1 and TRBJ2-7; the table's D call TRBD2 went unverified against the DNA. TRBV21-1 represents a pseudogene. This CDR3 spans 19 amino acids. The CDR3 nucleotides read TGTGCCAGCAGCAAAGTCGGTGAACTAGTGCACCCCCACGCCTACGAGCAGTACTTC. Amino acid sequence: CASSKVGELVHPHAYEQYF.

V usage is TRBV5-4 and J usage is TRBJ2-1; D uncertain. V lost 6 bases and J lost 10, with 17 bases in between. CDR3 length equals 13 residues. Germline-derived CDR1 and CDR2 are SGHNT and YYREEE (reference sequence). The CDR3 reads CASNPMASVEQFF. The CDR3 nucleotides are TGTGCCAGCAATCCGATGGCCTCCGTGGAGCAGTTCTTC.

CDR3 coding DNA: TGCGCCAGCAGTTCTACCGGGCAGGGGCAAGAGACCCAGTACTTC. Amino acid sequence: CASSSTGQGQETQYF. The chain carries TRBV5-1 and TRBJ2-5; D is perhaps TRBD1 (6 bases). V lost 5 bases and J 2 bases, leaving 16 bases between the germline ends. Germline-derived CDR1 and CDR2 are SGHRS and YFSETQ. This CDR3 comprises 15 residues.

The rearrangement uses TRBV2 and TRBJ1-1; D possibly corresponds to TRBD1 (5 bases). Germline CDR1 reads SNHLY; CDR2 reads FYNNEI. This CDR3 spans 12 amino acids. With 6 bases removed from V and 7 bases from J, the gap between germline ends came to 12 bases. DNA for the CDR3: TGTGCCAGCAGGCCCGGGAGGGGTGAAGCTTTCTTT. Its translation: CASRPGRGEAFF.

The chain combines TRBV12-5 with TRBJ2-7; D is possibly TRBD2 (6 bases). In germline, CDR1 is LGHNT, CDR2 FRNRAP. There are 14 residues in the CDR3. V was pared by 1 base and J by 3 bases, with 10 bases between. The CDR3 sequence: CASGLGRGNYEQYF. CDR3 bases: TGTGCTAGTGGTTTGGGGCGGGGCAACTACGAGCAGTACTTC.

This chain uses TRBV3-1 (or the pseudogene TRBV3-2) with TRBJ2-2; D is ambiguous. Between the trimmed V and J ends, which lost 1 base and 5 bases, there was a span of 8 bases. Germline CDR1 is LGHDT and CDR2 is YNNKEL (reference sequence). This CDR3 has 14 amino acids. The CDR3 reads CASSQAPGTGELFF. The DNA for the CDR3 is TGTGCCAGCAGCCAAGCCCCCGGGACCGGGGAGCTGTTTTTT.

V and J are TRBV11-1 and TRBJ2-1, with 10 bases that match TRBD2. CDR1 SGHAT and CDR2 FQDESV come from the germline V gene (reference sequence). The V and J ends lost 0 bases and 0 bases, in that order; junction bases with no gene match: 5. The CDR3 is 18 amino acids. The CDR3 is CASSLALASGSSYNEQFF. The DNA of the CDR3 is TGTGCCAGCAGCTTAGCGCTGGCTAGCGGGAGCTCCTACAATGAGCAGTTCTTC. The full variable domain, in which reference TRBV11-1 and TRBJ2-1 provide the parts outside the CDR3, is EAEVAQSPRYKITEKSQAVAFWCDPISGHATLYWYRQILGQGPELLVQFQDESVVDDSQLPKDRFSAERLKGVDSTLKIQPAELGDSAMYLCASSLALASGSSYNEQFFGPGTRLTVL.